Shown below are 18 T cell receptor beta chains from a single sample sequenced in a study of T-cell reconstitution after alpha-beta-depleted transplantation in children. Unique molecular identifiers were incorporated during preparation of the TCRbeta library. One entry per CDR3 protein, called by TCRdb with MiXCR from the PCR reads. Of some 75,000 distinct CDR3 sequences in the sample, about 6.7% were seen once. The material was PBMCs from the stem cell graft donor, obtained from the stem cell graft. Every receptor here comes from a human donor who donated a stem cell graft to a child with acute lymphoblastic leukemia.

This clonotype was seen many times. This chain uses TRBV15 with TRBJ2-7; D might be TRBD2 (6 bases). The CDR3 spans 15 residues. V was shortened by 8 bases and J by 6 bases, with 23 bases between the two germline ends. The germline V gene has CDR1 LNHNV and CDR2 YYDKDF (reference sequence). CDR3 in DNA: TGTGCCACCTCCTCCCGCGGGACCGATACTTCCGAGCAGTACTTC. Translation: CATSSRGTDTSEQYF.

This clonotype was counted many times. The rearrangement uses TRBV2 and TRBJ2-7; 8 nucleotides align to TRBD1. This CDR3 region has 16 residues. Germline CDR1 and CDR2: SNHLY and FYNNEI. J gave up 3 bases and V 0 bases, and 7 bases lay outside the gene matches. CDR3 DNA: TGTGCCAGCAGTGAAGCGTGGACAGGGTCGGTCTACGAGCAGTACTTC. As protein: CASSEAWTGSVYEQYF.

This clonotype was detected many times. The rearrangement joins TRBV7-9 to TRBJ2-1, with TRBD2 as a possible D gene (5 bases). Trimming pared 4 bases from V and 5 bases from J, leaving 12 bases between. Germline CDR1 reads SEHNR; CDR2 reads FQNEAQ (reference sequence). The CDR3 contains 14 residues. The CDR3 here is CASSSSGYDNEQFF. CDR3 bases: TGTGCCAGCAGCTCTTCGGGATACGACAATGAGCAGTTCTTC.

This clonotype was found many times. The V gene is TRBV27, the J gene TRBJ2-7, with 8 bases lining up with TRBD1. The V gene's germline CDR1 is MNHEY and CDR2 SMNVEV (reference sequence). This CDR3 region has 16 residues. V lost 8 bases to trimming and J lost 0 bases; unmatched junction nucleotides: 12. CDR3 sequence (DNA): TGTGCCAGCGCTAAAGCAAGGGACAGGCACTCCTACGAGCAGTACTTC. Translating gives CASAKARDRHSYEQYF.

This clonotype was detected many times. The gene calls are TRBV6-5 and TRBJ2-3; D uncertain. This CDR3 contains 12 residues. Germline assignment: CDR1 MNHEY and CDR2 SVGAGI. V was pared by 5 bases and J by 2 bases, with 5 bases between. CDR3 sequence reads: CASSRDTDTQYF. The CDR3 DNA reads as TGTGCCAGCAGTAGGGACACAGATACGCAGTATTTT.

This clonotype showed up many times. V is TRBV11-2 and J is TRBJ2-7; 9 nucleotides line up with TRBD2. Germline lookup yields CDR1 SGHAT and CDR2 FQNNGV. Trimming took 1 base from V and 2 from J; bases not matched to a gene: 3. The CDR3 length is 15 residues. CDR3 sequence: CASSLVGGGAYEQYF. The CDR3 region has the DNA TGTGCCAGCAGCTTAGTAGGCGGGGGGGCCTACGAGCAGTACTTC.

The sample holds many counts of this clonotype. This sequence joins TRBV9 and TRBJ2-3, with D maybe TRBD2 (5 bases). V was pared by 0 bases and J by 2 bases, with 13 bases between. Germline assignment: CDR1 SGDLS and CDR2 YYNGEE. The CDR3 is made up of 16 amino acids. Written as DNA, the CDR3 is TGTGCCAGCAGCGTAGGTACTAGTTCGATCACAGATACGCAGTATTTT. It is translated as CASSVGTSSITDTQYF.

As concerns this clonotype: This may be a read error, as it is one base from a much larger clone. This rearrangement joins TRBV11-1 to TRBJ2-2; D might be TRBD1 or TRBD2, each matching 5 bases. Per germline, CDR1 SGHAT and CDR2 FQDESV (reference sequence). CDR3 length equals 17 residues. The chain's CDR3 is CASSPLGRSGLTGDLFF. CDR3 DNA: TGTGCCAGCAGCCCCCTGGGGCGAAGCGGACTGACCGGGGACCTGTTTTTT.

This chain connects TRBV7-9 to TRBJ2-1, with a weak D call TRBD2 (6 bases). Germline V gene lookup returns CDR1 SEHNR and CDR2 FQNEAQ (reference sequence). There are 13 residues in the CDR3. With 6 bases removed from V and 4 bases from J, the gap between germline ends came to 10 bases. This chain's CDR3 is CASSTGGYNEQFF. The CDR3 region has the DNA TGTGCCAGCAGTACCGGGGGTTACAATGAGCAGTTCTTC.

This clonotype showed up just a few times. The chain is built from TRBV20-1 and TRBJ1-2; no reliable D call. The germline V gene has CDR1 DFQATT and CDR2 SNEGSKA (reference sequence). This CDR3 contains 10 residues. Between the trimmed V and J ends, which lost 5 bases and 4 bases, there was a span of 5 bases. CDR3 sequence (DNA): TGCAGTGCTCCCAGCTATGGCTACACCTTC. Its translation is CSAPSYGYTF.

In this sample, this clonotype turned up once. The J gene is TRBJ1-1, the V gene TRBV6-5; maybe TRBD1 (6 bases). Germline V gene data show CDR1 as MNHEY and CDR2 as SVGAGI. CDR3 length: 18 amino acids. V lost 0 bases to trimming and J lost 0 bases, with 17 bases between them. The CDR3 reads CASSYSTQGLKMNTEAFF. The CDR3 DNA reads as TGTGCCAGCAGTTACTCGACACAGGGCCTAAAGATGAACACTGAAGCTTTCTTT.

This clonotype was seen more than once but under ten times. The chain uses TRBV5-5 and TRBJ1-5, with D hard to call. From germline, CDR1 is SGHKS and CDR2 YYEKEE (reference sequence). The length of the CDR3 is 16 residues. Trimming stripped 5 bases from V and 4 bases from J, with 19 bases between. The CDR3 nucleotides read TGTGCCAGCAGTTCAAATATCGGGCTCCAGAATCAGCCCCAGCATTTT. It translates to CASSSNIGLQNQPQHF.

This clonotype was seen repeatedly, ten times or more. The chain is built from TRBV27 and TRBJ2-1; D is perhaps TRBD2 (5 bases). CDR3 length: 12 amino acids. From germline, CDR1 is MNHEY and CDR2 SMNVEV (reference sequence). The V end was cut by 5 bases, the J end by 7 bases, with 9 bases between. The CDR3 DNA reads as TGTGCCAGCAGTACGGGATTTAATGAGCAGTTCTTC. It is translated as CASSTGFNEQFF.

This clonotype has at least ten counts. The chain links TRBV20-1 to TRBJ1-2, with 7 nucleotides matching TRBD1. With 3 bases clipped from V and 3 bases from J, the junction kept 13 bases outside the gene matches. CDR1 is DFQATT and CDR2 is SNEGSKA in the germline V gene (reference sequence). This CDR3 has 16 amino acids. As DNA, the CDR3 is TGCAGTGCTAGTTCCATAGGGGGCAAGGTGGACTATGGCTACACCTTC. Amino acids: CSASSIGGKVDYGYTF.

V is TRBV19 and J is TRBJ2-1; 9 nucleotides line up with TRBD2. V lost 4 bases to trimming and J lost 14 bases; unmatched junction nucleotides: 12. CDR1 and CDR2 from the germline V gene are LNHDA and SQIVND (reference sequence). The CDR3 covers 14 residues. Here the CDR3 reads CASSTRDLAGSKFF. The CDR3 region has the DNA TGTGCCAGTAGTACTAGGGACCTAGCGGGAAGTAAGTTCTTC. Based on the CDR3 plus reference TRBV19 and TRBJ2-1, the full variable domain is DGGITQSPKYLFRKEGQNVTLSCEQNLNHDAMYWYRQDPGQGLRLIYYSQIVNDFQKGDIAEGYSVSREKKESFPLTVTSAQKNPTAFYLCASSTRDLAGSKFFGPGTRLTVL.

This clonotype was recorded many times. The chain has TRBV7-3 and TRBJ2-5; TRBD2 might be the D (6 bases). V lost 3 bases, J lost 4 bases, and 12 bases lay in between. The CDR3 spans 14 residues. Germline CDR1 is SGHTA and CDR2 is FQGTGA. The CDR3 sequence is CASSLAGRGETQYF. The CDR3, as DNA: TGTGCCAGCAGCTTGGCGGGACGGGGAGAGACCCAGTACTTC.

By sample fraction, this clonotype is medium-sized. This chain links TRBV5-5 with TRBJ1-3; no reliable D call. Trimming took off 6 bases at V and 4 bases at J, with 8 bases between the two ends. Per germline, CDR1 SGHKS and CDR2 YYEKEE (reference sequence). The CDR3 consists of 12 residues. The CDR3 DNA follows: TGTGCCAGCACCAGACTCGGAAACACCATATATTTT. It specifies CASTRLGNTIYF.

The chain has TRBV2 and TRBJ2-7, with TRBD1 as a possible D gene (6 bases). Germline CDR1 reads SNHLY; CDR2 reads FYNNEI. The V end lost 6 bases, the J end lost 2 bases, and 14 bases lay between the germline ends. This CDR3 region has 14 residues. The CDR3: CASREQGPTYEQYF. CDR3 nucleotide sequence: TGTGCCAGCAGGGAACAGGGACCGACCTACGAGCAGTACTTC.